These T cell receptor beta chains were read from a single sample in a study of cytomegalovirus exposure and HLA in healthy donors. The repertoire was sequenced with immunoSEQ multiplex PCR; TCRdb's copy has only in-frame clones and lacks some. This table holds around 160,000 clones, 75% to 90% found once. Sequenced: PBMCs. Receptors originate from a human donor in good health. Each CDR3 is given with its conserved first and last residue. Fields, in order: V gene, J gene, D gene, clone size, CDR3 length, CDR3 protein, CDR3 DNA. D genes are given only for firm matches. Only some rows state a clone size, as once, few, many or a class for expanded clones.

TRBV6-6	TRBJ1-5	.	.	15	CASSYSSASNQPQHF	TGTGCCAGCAGTTACTCGAGCGCTAGCAATCAGCCCCAGCATTTT
TRBV5-6	TRBJ2-7	.	.	15	CASSLEAGLRYEQYF	TGTGCCAGCAGCTTGGAGGCAGGGCTTAGGTACGAGCAGTACTTC
TRBV11-2	TRBJ1-1	.	.	13	CASSLIEGTEAFF	TGTGCCAGCAGCTTAATTGAGGGCACTGAAGCTTTCTTT
TRBV27	TRBJ2-7	TRBD2	.	15	CASSSLTSGNYEQYF	TGTGCCAGCAGTTCCCTGACTAGCGGGAACTACGAGCAGTACTTC
TRBV7-7	TRBJ2-2	.	.	14	CASSLGGARGELFF	TGTGCTAGCAGCTTGGGGGGGGCCCGCGGGGAGCTGTTTTTT
TRBV5-1	TRBJ2-3	TRBD2	.	17	CASSWMPLGGAEDTQYF	TGCGCCAGCAGCTGGATGCCCCTCGGGGGGGCGGAAGATACGCAGTATTTT
TRBV4-3	TRBJ1-2	.	few	14	CASSPSGTNYGYTF	TGCGCCAGCAGCCCTTCCGGGACAAATTATGGCTACACCTTC
TRBV4-2	TRBJ2-3	.	few	12	CASSQDSDTQYF	TGTGCCAGCAGCCAAGACTCAGATACGCAGTATTTT
TRBV6-6	TRBJ1-1	.	.	14	CASREPQGRTEAFF	TGTGCCAGCAGGGAACCACAGGGTAGGACTGAAGCTTTCTTT
TRBV7-6	TRBJ2-1	.	.	15	CASSYLRDGNNEQFF	TGTGCCAGCAGCTACCTGCGGGACGGTAACAATGAGCAGTTCTTC
TRBV9	TRBJ1-1	TRBD1	few	15	CASSVSQGAGTEAFF	TGTGCCAGCAGCGTATCGCAGGGGGCTGGGACTGAAGCTTTCTTT
TRBV7-9	TRBJ2-1	TRBD1	few	14	CASSLGQGNNEQFF	TGTGCCAGCAGCTTGGGACAGGGGAACAATGAGCAGTTCTTC
TRBV7-6	TRBJ2-5	TRBD2	.	15	CASSLALTSGETQYF	TGTGCCAGCAGCTTAGCGTTAACTAGCGGAGAGACCCAGTACTTC
TRBV2	TRBJ1-2	.	.	11	CASSDPGGYTF	TGTGCCAGCAGTGACCCGGGGGGCTACACCTTC
TRBV7-2	TRBJ2-2	TRBD1	.	16	CASSLGYRGYTGELFF	TGTGCCAGCAGCTTAGGCTACAGGGGATACACCGGGGAGCTGTTTTTT
TRBV6-6	TRBJ2-7	TRBD1	.	13	CASIGGQSYEQYF	TGTGCCAGCATTGGGGGACAGTCCTACGAGCAGTACTTC
TRBV4-3	TRBJ1-2	TRBD1	.	16	CASSPAYGTASYGYTF	TGCGCCAGCAGCCCTGCTTACGGGACAGCTTCCTATGGCTACACCTTC
TRBV6-1	TRBJ2-1	TRBD2	.	15	CASSALAGEYNEQFF	TGTGCCAGCAGTGCACTAGCGGGGGAATACAATGAGCAGTTCTTC
TRBV4-3	TRBJ1-2	TRBD1	once	19	CASSQIAPGQGAFGYGYTF	TGCGCCAGCAGCCAAATCGCTCCGGGACAGGGGGCTTTCGGCTATGGCTACACCTTC
TRBV19	TRBJ1-5	.	.	13	CASHWTLNQPQHF	TGTGCCAGTCACTGGACTTTGAATCAGCCCCAGCATTTT
TRBV27	TRBJ2-5	TRBD1	.	16	CASSPRTGNCEETQYF	TGTGCCAGCAGTCCCCGGACAGGGAATTGCGAAGAGACCCAGTACTTC
TRBV6-5	TRBJ2-7	.	.	13	CASSPRGSYEQYF	TGTGCCAGCAGTCCCAGGGGATCCTACGAGCAGTACTTC
TRBV29-1	TRBJ2-5	.	.	14	CSVETDGDLETQYF	TGCAGCGTTGAAACCGATGGAGACTTGGAGACCCAGTACTTC
TRBV6-1	TRBJ1-6	.	.	15	CASSEGRGSSSPLHF	TGTGCCAGCAGTGAAGGGCGGGGAAGTAGTTCACCCCTCCACTTT
TRBV19	TRBJ1-2	TRBD1	.	13	CASTVDRGEGYTF	TGTGCCAGTACCGTGGACAGGGGTGAAGGCTACACCTTC
TRBV4-2	TRBJ1-1	TRBD1	.	17	CASSQDVGQGPGTEAFF	TGTGCCAGCAGCCAAGACGTTGGACAGGGCCCGGGCACTGAAGCTTTCTTT
TRBV5-1	TRBJ2-3	.	.	12	CASSSYTDTQYF	TGCGCCAGCAGCTCGTACACAGATACGCAGTATTTT
TRBV7-2	TRBJ2-3	TRBD2	.	16	CASSFHSGGGADTQYF	TGTGCCAGCAGCTTTCATAGCGGGGGAGGGGCAGATACGCAGTATTTT
TRBV6-5	TRBJ2-3	.	.	13	CASSYGRADTQYF	TGTGCCAGCAGTTACGGCAGGGCAGATACGCAGTATTTT
TRBV7-8	TRBJ1-2	TRBD1	.	15	CASSLALQGDYGYTF	TGTGCCAGCAGCTTAGCGCTACAGGGGGACTATGGCTACACCTTC
TRBV27	TRBJ1-4	.	.	12	CASSLYGEKLFF	TGTGCCAGCAGTTTATACGGGGAAAAACTGTTTTTT
TRBV6-5	TRBJ2-3	TRBD2	.	15	CATTSGGAGTDTQYF	TGTGCCACAACTAGCGGGGGGGCAGGCACAGATACGCAGTATTTT
TRBV21-1	TRBJ1-2	.	.	16	CASSKAMGQGKKGYTF	TGTGCCAGCAGCAAAGCAATGGGACAGGGAAAAAAAGGCTACACCTTC
TRBV5-4	TRBJ2-2	TRBD2	.	16	CASSRVAGTNTGELFF	TGTGCCAGCAGCCGAGTAGCGGGAACGAACACCGGGGAGCTGTTTTTT
TRBV27	TRBJ2-1	TRBD2	.	15	CASSLSGGAYNEQFF	TGTGCCAGCAGTTTATCCGGGGGGGCCTACAATGAGCAGTTCTTC
TRBV20-1	TRBJ2-5	.	few	11	CSASGAGTQYF	TGCAGTGCTAGTGGCGCAGGGACCCAGTACTTC
TRBV11-2	TRBJ1-3	TRBD1	.	13	CASTDRAGNTIYF	TGTGCCAGCACCGACAGGGCTGGAAACACCATATATTTT
TRBV13	TRBJ2-7	.	.	14	CASSLKGGVYEQYF	TGTGCCAGCAGCTTAAAAGGGGGAGTCTACGAGCAGTACTTC
TRBV5-4	TRBJ2-5	.	.	13	CASSLRYQETQYF	TGTGCCAGCAGCTTGCGTTACCAAGAGACCCAGTACTTC
TRBV5-1	TRBJ2-2	TRBD2	.	16	CASSSTSGGYAGELFF	TGCGCCAGCAGCTCGACTAGCGGGGGTTACGCCGGGGAGCTGTTTTTT
TRBV20-1	TRBJ2-7	.	.	11	CSARQNYEQYF	TGCAGTGCTAGACAGAATTACGAGCAGTACTTC
TRBV5-1	TRBJ1-1	.	.	15	CASRPQGTWNTEAFF	TGCGCCAGCCGCCCGCAGGGGACCTGGAACACTGAAGCTTTCTTT
TRBV7-2	TRBJ2-3	.	.	16	CASSLLTGSLADTQYF	TGTGCCAGCAGCCTCCTGACGGGGTCCCTAGCCGATACGCAGTATTTT
TRBV27	TRBJ2-3	TRBD2	.	15	CASSQTSGVADTQYF	TGTGCCAGCAGTCAGACTAGCGGGGTGGCAGATACGCAGTATTTT
TRBV5-1	TRBJ1-6	TRBD1	few	16	CASSADRWTYNSPLHF	TGCGCCAGCAGCGCGGACAGGTGGACCTATAATTCACCCCTCCACTTT
TRBV27	TRBJ1-3	.	.	17	CASSLSWADPSGNTIYF	TGTGCCAGCAGTTTATCTTGGGCTGACCCGAGTGGAAACACCATATATTTT
TRBV27	TRBJ1-2	.	.	12	CASHDGFRGYTF	TGTGCCAGCCATGACGGGTTCCGAGGCTACACCTTC
TRBV9	TRBJ2-5	.	.	13	CASSVAPGETQYF	TGTGCCAGCAGCGTAGCTCCGGGGGAGACCCAGTACTTC
TRBV6-5	TRBJ2-7	.	.	14	CASSRDPGSREQYF	TGTGCCAGTTCTCGAGACCCCGGGTCGCGCGAGCAGTACTTC
TRBV15	TRBJ1-1	.	.	19	CATSRDLGGGSISNTEAFF	TGTGCCACCAGCAGAGATCTGGGCGGAGGTAGCATTTCGAACACTGAAGCTTTCTTT
TRBV10-1	TRBJ1-5	TRBD1	.	15	CASSSGQEVGRPQHF	TGCGCCAGCAGTTCCGGACAGGAGGTGGGTAGACCCCAGCATTTT
TRBV7-9	TRBJ1-6	TRBD1	.	14	CASSAGQINSPLHF	TGTGCCAGCAGCGCGGGACAGATTAATTCACCCCTCCACTTT
TRBV5-4	TRBJ2-7	.	.	14	CASSFGGPEYEQYF	TGTGCCAGCAGCTTCGGGGGGCCAGAATACGAGCAGTACTTC
TRBV6-6	TRBJ2-7	.	.	14	CASSYLTEAYEQYF	TGTGCCAGCAGTTACTTGACTGAAGCCTACGAGCAGTACTTC